This T cell receptor (beta chain) was captured in a study of vaccination and CD4 T cells after COVID-19. Study-level results: Relatively few convalescent patients were studied, without early post-infection timepoints.

The time point denotes: late sampling 161 to 241 days after vaccination in a few convalescent patients. Germline assignment: CDR1 DFQATT and CDR2 SNEGSKA (reference sequence). Trimming cost V 6 bases and J 6 bases, with 15 bases left between them. The CDR3 runs 13 residues. Concerning this clonotype itself: Its cognate antigen is unknown.

TCRdb used MiXCR to reprocess the PCR reads, holding one entry per CDR3 protein. The sample contains some 26,000 distinct CDR3 sequences, 45% to 65% of which appear only once. This clonotype was obtained from a human donor who had recovered from COVID-19. The rearrangement uses TRBV20-1 and TRBJ2-1; tentatively, D is TRBD1 or TRBD2 (5 bases each). Sequenced material: CD4+ T cells from blood, taken about 7 months after SARS-CoV-2 vaccination. CDR3 nucleotides: TGCAGTGCAACCGGGACCAGCCGCAATGAGCAGTTCTTC. This codes for CSATGTSRNEQFF.